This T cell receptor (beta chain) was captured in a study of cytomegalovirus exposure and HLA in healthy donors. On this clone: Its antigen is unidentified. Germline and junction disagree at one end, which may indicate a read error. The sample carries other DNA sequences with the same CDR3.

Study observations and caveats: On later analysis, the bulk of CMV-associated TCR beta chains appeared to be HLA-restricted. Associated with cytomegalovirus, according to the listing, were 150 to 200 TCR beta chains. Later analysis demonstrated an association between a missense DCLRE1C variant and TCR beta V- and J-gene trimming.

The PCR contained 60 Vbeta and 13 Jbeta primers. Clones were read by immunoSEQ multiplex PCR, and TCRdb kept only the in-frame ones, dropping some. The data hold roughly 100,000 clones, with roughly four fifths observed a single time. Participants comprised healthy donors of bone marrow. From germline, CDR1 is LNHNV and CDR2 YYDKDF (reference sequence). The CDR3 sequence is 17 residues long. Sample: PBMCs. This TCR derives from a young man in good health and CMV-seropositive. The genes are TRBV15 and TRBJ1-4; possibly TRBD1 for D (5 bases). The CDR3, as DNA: TGTGCCACCAGCAGAGGGCCCGGGGGAAGTCCTAATGAAAAGCTGTTTTTT. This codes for CATSRGPGGSPNEKLFF.